This record looks at one T cell receptor beta chain sequence and its context. This record belongs to a study of blood T cell repertoires in COVID-19. Overall study: PBMCs, B-cell-depleted T cells, or T cells provided the cDNA or gDNA that made up the material.

As handled by the study authors: Scientists estimated how many nucleated cells there were by amplifying reference gene primers. Produced via immunoSEQ multiplex PCR; TCRdb's table is partial and in-frame only. Clonal size and the V and J genes are those of that table, whereas D and trimming came from the DNA. The profile shows 220,000 or so clones, about 86% of them singletons. This CDR3 region has 14 residues. Per germline, CDR1 SGHRS and CDR2 YFSETQ. The V gene lost 7 bases and the J gene lost 4 bases, with 17 bases spanning the gap. The chain has TRBV5-1 and TRBJ1-1; maybe TRBD1 (6 bases). The receptor was isolated from a middle-aged woman with acute COVID-19. Input material: PBMCs or T cells enriched from blood (not recorded which). The CDR3, as DNA: TGCGCCAGCGCTCTTGGCCAGGGGTTCACTGAAGCTTTCTTT. This encodes CASALGQGFTEAFF.